The entry below gives a single T cell receptor (beta chain) sequence along with its context. Antigen unknown. Time point specified: newly diagnosed GD, antithyroid drugs for less than 3 months. PBMCs were the source of the RNA used for TCR sequencing. Germline CDR1 and CDR2: LGHDT and YNNKEL (reference sequence). The CDR3 has 14 amino acids. Trimming took 1 base from V and 8 from J, leaving 12 bases between them. Construction of TCR beta libraries relied on iRepertoire HTBI primers and on Arm-PCR targeting CDR3 regions. One entry per CDR3 protein results from TCRdb running MiXCR on the multiplex PCR reads. The data hold hundreds of thousands of distinct CDR3 sequences, with about 16% observed a single time. The data originate from a study of regulatory T cells in long-lasting Graves disease. Study outcomes and limitations: With persistent disease, TRBV28, TRBJ1-2 and TRBJ2-5 were the favored segments.

The same data also contributed to another study, on T cells in Graves' hyperthyroidism and ophthalmopathy. Turning to that study: HTBI primers were the set used in a first-round RT-PCR of the TCR CDR3.

Material: peripheral blood mononuclear cells (PBMCs), obtained at new diagnosis, from a patient treated with antithyroid drugs. The TCR was taken from a woman aged 25 to 39 with Graves disease. The gene calls are TRBV3-1 and TRBJ2-1, with D possibly matching TRBD1 (5 bases). The chain's CDR3 is CASSQVSGWDEQFF. Written as DNA, the CDR3 is TGTGCCAGCAGCCAAGTGTCAGGGTGGGATGAGCAGTTCTTC.